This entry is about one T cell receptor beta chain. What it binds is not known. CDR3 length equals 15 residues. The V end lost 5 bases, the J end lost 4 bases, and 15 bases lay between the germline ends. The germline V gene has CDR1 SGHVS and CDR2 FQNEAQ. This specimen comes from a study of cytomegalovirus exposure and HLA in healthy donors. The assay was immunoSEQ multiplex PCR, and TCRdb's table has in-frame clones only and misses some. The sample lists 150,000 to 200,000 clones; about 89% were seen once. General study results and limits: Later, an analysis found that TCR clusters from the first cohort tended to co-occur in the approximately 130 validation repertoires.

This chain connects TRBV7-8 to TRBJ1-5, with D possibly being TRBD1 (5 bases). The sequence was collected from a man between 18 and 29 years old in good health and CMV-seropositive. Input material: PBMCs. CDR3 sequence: CASSAPGGSNQPQHF. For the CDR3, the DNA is TGTGCCAGCAGCGCTCCGGGGGGTTCGAATCAGCCCCAGCATTTT.